This TCR beta chain was observed in a study of beta chain features in type 1 diabetes. General study points: PCR might preferentially amplify shorter templates, equally in patients and controls.

Expressed TCRB transcripts were sequenced because the isolated RNA had all been reverse transcribed beforehand. The table came from immunoSEQ multiplex PCR; TCRdb's copy has only in-frame clones and leaves some out. The sample lists 450,000 or so clones; roughly an eighth were seen once. CDR3 length equals 15 residues. From germline, CDR1 is MNHEY and CDR2 SVGAGI. V lost 0 bases, J lost 2 bases, and 3 bases stayed unmatched. CD4+ cells of the naive, central memory, regulatory and stem cell-like memory types were sorted via CD45RO/CCR7/CD25/CD127/CD95/CD27. About this clone itself: What it binds is unknown.

The sample comprised naive CD4+ T cells from blood. The origin of this receptor is a woman aged 18-29 years in good health. The rearrangement uses TRBV6-5 and TRBJ1-1; 7 bases are a match to TRBD1. CDR3 loop: CASSYSGGGNTEAFF. The CDR3, as DNA: TGTGCCAGCAGTTACTCCGGAGGGGGCAACACTGAAGCTTTCTTT.